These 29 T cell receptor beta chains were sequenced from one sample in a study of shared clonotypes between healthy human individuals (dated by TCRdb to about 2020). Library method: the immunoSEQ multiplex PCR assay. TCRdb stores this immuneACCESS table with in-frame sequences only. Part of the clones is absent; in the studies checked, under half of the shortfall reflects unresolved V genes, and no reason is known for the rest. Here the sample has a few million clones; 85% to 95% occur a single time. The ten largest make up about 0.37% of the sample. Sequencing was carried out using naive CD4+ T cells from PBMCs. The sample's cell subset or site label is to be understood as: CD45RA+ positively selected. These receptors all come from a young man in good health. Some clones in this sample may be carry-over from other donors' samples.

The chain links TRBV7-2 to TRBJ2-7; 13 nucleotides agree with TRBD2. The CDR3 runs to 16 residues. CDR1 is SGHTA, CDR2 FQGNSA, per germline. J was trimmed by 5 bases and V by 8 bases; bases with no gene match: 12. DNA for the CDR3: TGTGCCAGCGGGCGGACTAGCGGGAGTCCTCCCCACGAGCAGTACTTC. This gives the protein CASGRTSGSPPHEQYF.

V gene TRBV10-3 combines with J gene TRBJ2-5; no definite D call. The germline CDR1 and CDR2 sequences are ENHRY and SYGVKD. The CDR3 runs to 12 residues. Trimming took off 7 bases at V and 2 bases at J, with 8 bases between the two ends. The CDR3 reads CAIMGEQETQYF. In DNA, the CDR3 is TGTGCCATCATGGGTGAACAAGAGACCCAGTACTTC.

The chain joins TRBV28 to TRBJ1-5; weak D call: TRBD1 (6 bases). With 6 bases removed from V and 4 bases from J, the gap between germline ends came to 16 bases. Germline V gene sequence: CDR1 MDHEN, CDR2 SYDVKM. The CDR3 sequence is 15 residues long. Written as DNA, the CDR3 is TGTGCCAGCAGAGTTTGGGGGGCGGGGAATCAGCCCCAGCATTTT. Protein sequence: CASRVWGAGNQPQHF. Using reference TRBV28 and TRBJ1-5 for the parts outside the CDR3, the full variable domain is DVKVTQSSRYLVKRTGEKVFLECVQDMDHENMFWYRQDPGLGLRLIYFSYDVKMKEKGDIPEGYSVSREKKERFSLILESASTNQTSMYLCASRVWGAGNQPQHFGDGTRLSIL.

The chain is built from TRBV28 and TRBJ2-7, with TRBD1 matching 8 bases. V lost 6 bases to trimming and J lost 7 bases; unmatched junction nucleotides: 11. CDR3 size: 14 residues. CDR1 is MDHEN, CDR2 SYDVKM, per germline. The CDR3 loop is CASRVTGDFREQYF. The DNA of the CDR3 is TGTGCCAGCAGGGTGACAGGGGATTTTAGGGAGCAGTACTTC.

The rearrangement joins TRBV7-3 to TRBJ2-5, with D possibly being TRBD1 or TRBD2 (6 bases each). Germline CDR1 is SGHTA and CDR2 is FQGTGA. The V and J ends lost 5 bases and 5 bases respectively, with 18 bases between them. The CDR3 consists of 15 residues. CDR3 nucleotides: TGTGCCAGCAGCGATACAGGGACTGGGCCGGAGACCCAGTACTTC. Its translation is CASSDTGTGPETQYF. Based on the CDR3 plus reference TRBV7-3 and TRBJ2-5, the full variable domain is GAGVSQTPSNKVTEKGKYVELRCDPISGHTALYWYRQSLGQGPEFLIYFQGTGAADDSGLPNDRFFAVRPEGSVSTLKIQRTERGDSAVYLCASSDTGTGPETQYFGPGTRLLVL.

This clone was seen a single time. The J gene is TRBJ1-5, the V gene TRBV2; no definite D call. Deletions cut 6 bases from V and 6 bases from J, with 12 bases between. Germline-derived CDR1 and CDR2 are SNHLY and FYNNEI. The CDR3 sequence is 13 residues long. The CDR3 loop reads CASRTTWTQPQHF. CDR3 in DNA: TGTGCCAGCAGAACCACGTGGACTCAGCCCCAGCATTTT.

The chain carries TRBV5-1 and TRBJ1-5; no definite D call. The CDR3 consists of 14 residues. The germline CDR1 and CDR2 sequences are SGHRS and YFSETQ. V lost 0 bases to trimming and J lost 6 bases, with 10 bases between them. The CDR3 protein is CASSLDPAGQPQHF. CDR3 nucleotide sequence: TGCGCCAGCAGCTTGGATCCCGCTGGTCAGCCCCAGCATTTT.

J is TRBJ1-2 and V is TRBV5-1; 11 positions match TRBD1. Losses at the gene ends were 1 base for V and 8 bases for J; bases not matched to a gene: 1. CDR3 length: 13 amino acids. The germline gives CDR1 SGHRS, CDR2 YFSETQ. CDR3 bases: TGCGCCAGCAGCTTGTGGACAGGGGGCGGCTACACCTTC. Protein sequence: CASSLWTGGGYTF.

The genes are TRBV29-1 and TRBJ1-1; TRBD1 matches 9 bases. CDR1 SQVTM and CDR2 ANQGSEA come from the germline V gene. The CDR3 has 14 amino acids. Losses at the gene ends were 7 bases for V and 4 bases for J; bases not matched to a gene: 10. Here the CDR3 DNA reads TGCAGCGCCACACAGGGGGCGGGGGTCACTGAAGCTTTCTTT. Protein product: CSATQGAGVTEAFF.

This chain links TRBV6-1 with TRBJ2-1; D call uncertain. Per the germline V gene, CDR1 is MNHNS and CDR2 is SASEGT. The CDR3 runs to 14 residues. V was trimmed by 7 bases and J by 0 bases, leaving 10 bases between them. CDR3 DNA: TGTGCCAGCACCACAGACCTCTCCTACAATGAGCAGTTCTTC. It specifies CASTTDLSYNEQFF.

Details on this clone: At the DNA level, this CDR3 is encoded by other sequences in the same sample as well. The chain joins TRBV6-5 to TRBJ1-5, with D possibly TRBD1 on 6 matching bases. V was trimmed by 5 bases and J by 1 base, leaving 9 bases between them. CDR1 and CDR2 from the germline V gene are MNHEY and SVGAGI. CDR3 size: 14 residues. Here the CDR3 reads CASSRQVSNQPQHF. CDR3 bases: TGTGCCAGCAGTAGACAGGTCAGCAATCAGCCCCAGCATTTT.

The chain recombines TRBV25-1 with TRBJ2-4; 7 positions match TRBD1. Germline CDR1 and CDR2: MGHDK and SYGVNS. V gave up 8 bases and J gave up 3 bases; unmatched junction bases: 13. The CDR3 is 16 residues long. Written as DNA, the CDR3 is TGTGCCAGCCAGCCTACAGGGGAAGGGGTCAAAAACATTCAGTACTTC. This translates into CASQPTGEGVKNIQYF.

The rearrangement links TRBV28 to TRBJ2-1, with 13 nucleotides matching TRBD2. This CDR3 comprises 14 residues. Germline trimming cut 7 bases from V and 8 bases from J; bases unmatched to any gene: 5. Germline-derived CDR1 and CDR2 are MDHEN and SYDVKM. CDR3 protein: CASTWTSGSDEQFF. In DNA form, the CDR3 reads TGTGCCAGCACCTGGACTAGCGGGAGTGATGAGCAGTTCTTC.

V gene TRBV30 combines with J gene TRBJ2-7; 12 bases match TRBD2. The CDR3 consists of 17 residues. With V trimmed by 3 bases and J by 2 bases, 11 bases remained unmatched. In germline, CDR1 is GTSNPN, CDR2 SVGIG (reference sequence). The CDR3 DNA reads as TGTGCCTGGAGACCGAAGACTAGCGGGAGTCGCCCCTACGAGCAGTACTTC. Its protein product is CAWRPKTSGSRPYEQYF. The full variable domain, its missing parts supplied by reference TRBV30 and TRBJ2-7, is SQTIHQWPATLVQPVGSPLSLECTVEGTSNPNLYWYRQAAGRGLQLLFYSVGIGQISSEVPQNLSASRPQDRQFILSSKKLLLSDSGFYLCAWRPKTSGSRPYEQYFGPGTRLTVT.

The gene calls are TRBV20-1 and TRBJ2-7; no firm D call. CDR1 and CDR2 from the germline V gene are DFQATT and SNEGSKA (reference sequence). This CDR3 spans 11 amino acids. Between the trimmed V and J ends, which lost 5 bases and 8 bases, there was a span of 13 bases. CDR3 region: CSAGDRPQQYF. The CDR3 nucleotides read TGCAGTGCTGGGGATCGCCCCCAGCAGTACTTC.

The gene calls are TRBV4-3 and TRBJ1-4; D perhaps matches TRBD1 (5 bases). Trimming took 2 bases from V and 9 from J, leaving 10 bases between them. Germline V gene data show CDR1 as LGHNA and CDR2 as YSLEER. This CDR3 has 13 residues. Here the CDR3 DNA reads TGCGCCAGCAGCCAAACACAGGCACAAAAACTGTTTTTT. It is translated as CASSQTQAQKLFF.

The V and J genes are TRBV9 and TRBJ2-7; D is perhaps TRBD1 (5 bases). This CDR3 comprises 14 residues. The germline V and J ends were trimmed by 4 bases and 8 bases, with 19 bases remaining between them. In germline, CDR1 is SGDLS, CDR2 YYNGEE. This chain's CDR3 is CASSPPGQGLKQYF. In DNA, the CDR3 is TGTGCCAGCAGCCCCCCCGGGCAGGGTCTGAAGCAGTACTTC. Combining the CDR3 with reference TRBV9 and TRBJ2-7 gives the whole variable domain DSGVTQTPKHLITATGQRVTLRCSPRSGDLSVYWYQQSLDQGLQFLIQYYNGEERAKGNILERFSAQQFPDLHSELNLSSLELGDSALYFCASSPPGQGLKQYFGPGTRLTVT.

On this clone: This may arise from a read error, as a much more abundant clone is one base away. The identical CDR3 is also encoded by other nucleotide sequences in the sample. The CDR3 DNA follows: TGTGCCAGCACCGGGACAGGGGGCAATCAGCCCCAGCATTTT. Its translation is CASTGTGGNQPQHF. This chain joins TRBV2 and TRBJ1-5; 10 nucleotides agree with TRBD1. This CDR3 has 14 amino acids. Germline loops: CDR1 SNHLY, CDR2 FYNNEI. J was trimmed by 2 bases and V by 7 bases; bases with no gene match: 2.

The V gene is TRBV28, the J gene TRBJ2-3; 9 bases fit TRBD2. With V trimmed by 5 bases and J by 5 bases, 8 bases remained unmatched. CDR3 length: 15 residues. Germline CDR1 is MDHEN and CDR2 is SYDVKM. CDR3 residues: CASSDSGRRGDTQYF. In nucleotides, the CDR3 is TGTGCCAGCAGTGATAGCGGGAGAAGAGGAGATACGCAGTATTTT.

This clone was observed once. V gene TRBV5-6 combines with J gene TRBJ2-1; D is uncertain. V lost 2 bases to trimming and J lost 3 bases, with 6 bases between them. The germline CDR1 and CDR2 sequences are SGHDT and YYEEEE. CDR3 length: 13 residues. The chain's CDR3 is CASSFLIYNEQFF. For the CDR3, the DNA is TGTGCCAGCAGCTTTTTAATCTACAATGAGCAGTTCTTC.

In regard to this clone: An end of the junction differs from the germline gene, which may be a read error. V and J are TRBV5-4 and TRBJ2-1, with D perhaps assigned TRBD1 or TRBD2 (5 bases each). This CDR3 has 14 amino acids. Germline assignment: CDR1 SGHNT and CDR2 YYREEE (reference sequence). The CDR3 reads CASSPGRANNGQFF. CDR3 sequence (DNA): TGTGCCAGCAGCCCAGGGAGAGCCAACAATGGGCAGTTCTTC.

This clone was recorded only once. For the CDR3, the DNA is TGTGCCGGGGGACTAGCGAACACCGGGGAGCTGTTTTTT. Amino acids: CAGGLANTGELFF. This chain uses TRBV28 with TRBJ2-2; TRBD2 aligns across 8 bases. With 11 bases clipped from V and 0 bases from J, the junction kept 2 bases outside the gene matches. The CDR3 runs 13 residues. The germline V gene has CDR1 MDHEN and CDR2 SYDVKM.

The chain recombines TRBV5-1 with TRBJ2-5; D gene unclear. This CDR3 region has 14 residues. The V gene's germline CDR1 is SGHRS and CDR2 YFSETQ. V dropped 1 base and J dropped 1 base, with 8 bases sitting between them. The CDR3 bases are TGCGCCAGCAGCTTGATTTCTAGCCAAGAGACCCAGTACTTC. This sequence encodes CASSLISSQETQYF.

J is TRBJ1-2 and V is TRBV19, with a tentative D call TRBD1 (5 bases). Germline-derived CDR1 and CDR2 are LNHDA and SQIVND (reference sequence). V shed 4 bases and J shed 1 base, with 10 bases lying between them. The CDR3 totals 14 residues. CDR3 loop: CASSKGTDNYGYTF. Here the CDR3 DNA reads TGTGCCAGTAGTAAAGGGACGGATAACTATGGCTACACCTTC.

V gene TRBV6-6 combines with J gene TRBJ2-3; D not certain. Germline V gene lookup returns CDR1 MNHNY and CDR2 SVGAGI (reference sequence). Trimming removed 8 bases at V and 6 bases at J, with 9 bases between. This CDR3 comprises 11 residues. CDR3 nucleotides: TGTGCCAGCGGATCGGCGGATACGCAGTATTTT. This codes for CASGSADTQYF.

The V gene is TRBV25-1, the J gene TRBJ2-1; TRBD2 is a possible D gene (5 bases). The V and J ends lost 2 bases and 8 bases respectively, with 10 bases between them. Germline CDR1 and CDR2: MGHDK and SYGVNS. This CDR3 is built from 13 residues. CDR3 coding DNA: TGTGCCAGCAGTGAAGGCGGGCTTTATGAGCAGTTCTTC. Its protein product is CASSEGGLYEQFF.

The CDR3 nucleotides are TGTGCCAGCAGCCCTTCCGGGCTAGCGGGAGCTGCAGATACGCAGTATTTT. Protein sequence: CASSPSGLAGAADTQYF. The chain has TRBV9 and TRBJ2-3; 10 bases map to TRBD2. CDR1 and CDR2 from the germline V gene are SGDLS and YYNGEE. This CDR3 contains 17 residues. With V trimmed by 4 bases and J by 4 bases, 12 bases remained unmatched.

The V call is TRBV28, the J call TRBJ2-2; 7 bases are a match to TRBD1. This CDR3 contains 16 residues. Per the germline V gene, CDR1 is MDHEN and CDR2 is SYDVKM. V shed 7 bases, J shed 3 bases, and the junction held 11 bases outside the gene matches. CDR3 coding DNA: TGTGCCAGCACCGGCCGACAGGGAGTGTACACCGGGGAGCTGTTTTTT. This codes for CASTGRQGVYTGELFF.

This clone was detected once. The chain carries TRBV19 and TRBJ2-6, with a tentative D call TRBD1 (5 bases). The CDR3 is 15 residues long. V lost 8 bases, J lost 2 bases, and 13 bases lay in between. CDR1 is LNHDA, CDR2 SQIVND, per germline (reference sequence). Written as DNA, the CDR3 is TGTGCCAGTCACACACAGGCTCCTGGGGCCAACGTCCTGACTTTC. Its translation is CASHTQAPGANVLTF.